The 11 T cell receptor beta chains listed next were all sequenced from one sample in a study of blood T cell repertoires in COVID-19 (dated by TCRdb to 2020 to 2021). Library preparation was by the immunoSEQ multiplex PCR assay. The source is immuneACCESS, and TCRdb retained only in-frame sequences with V and J called. Part of the clones is not carried over; for the studies checked, unresolved V genes explain less than half of this, and the remainder is unexplained. The sample yields 250,000 or so clones; roughly 90% were counted once. Roughly 2% of the sample lies in the top ten. Sequenced sample: peripheral blood. The receptors shown here come from a man aged 25 to 45 with active or convalescent COVID-19.

The V call is TRBV3-1 (or the pseudogene TRBV3-2), the J call TRBJ1-1, with 9 bases matching TRBD1. Germline V CDR1 and CDR2: LGHDT, YNNKEL (reference sequence). The CDR3 extends over 16 amino acids. V was clipped by 0 bases and J by 7 bases; unmatched bases: 9. The CDR3 nucleotides read TGTGCCAGCAGCCAAGAACCGGGACAGGGCTGGGGTGAAGCTTTCTTT. This codes for CASSQEPGQGWGEAFF.

The chain's CDR3 is CSVEQGKAFF. In nucleotides, the CDR3 is TGCAGCGTTGAACAGGGTAAAGCTTTCTTT. The chain carries TRBV29-1 and TRBJ1-1; TRBD1 is a possible D gene (5 bases). CDR3 length: 10 residues. CDR1 is SQVTM and CDR2 is ANQGSEA in the germline V gene. Trimming left V 2 bases short and J 9 bases short, with 7 bases between.

J is TRBJ1-1 and V is TRBV5-1; D possibly corresponds to TRBD1 (5 bases). The CDR3 is 13 amino acids. The V gene's germline CDR1 is SGHRS and CDR2 YFSETQ. Trimming cost V 3 bases and J 2 bases, with 8 bases left between them. The CDR3 DNA reads TGCGCCAGCAGCTATGGGGCCAACACTGAAGCTTTCTTT. Translating it yields CASSYGANTEAFF.

The chain has TRBV3-1 (or the pseudogene TRBV3-2) and TRBJ2-7, with D perhaps matching TRBD1 (6 bases). The germline V gene has CDR1 LGHDT and CDR2 YNNKEL (reference sequence). V was clipped by 4 bases and J by 2 bases, with 9 bases between them. The CDR3 runs to 13 residues. The CDR3 region has the DNA TGTGCCAGCAGCCTCGGACAGCCCTACGAGCAGTACTTC. It translates to CASSLGQPYEQYF.

V is TRBV27 and J is TRBJ2-7; TRBD1 agrees at 9 bases. CDR1 is MNHEY and CDR2 is SMNVEV in the germline V gene (reference sequence). J was trimmed by 5 bases and V by 2 bases; bases with no gene match: 7. The CDR3 totals 15 residues. The CDR3 loop reads CASSLVGQGAHEQYF. As DNA, the CDR3 is TGTGCCAGCAGTTTAGTGGGACAGGGTGCCCACGAGCAGTACTTC.

This clone was picked up one time. The CDR3 loop reads CASSRGVGDTQYF. CDR3 nucleotide sequence: TGTGCCAGCAGCCGGGGGGTGGGAGATACGCAGTATTTT. The J gene is TRBJ2-3, the V gene TRBV11-3; 7 nucleotides agree with TRBD2. This CDR3 contains 13 residues. CDR1 is SGHNT and CDR2 is YENEEA in the germline V gene. V trimming: 5 bases; J trimming: 5 bases; junction bases outside the gene matches: 4. Based on the CDR3 plus reference TRBV11-3 and TRBJ2-3, the full variable domain is EAGVVQSPRYKIIEKKQPVAFWCNPISGHNTLYWYLQNLGQGPELLIRYENEEAVDDSQLPKDRFSAERLKGVDSTLKIQPAELGDSAVYLCASSRGVGDTQYFGPGTRLTVL.

This clone is a singleton in its sample. The CDR3 loop is CASSQDRYSGGPRETQYF. The CDR3 DNA reads as TGTGCCAGCAGCCAAGATCGGTATAGCGGGGGGCCACGAGAGACCCAGTACTTC. The chain employs TRBV3-1 (or the pseudogene TRBV3-2) and TRBJ2-5; 10 bases line up with TRBD2. The V and J ends lost 0 bases and 4 bases, in that order; junction bases with no gene match: 11. Germline V gene lookup returns CDR1 LGHDT and CDR2 YNNKEL (reference sequence). The length of the CDR3 is 18 residues.

This chain links TRBV7-3 with TRBJ1-1; 8 nucleotides match TRBD1. CDR3 length: 15 amino acids. Germline CDR1 reads SGHTA; CDR2 reads FQGTGA. Trimming removed 0 bases from V and 1 base from J; junction bases left unmatched: 1. The chain's CDR3 is CASSLTGTGNTEAFF. The DNA of the CDR3 is TGTGCCAGCAGCTTAACCGGGACAGGGAACACTGAAGCTTTCTTT.

V is TRBV7-4 and J is TRBJ1-3; D ambiguous. V lost 2 bases, J lost 1 base, and 15 bases lay in between. Germline lookup yields CDR1 SGHVT and CDR2 SQSDAQ. The CDR3 totals 17 residues. The CDR3 is CASSLLRFQQSGNTIYF. The CDR3 bases are TGTGCCAGCAGCTTATTGCGGTTCCAACAATCTGGAAACACCATATATTTT.

This chain uses TRBV30 with TRBJ2-5, with D possibly being TRBD1 (6 bases). Germline V CDR1 and CDR2: GTSNPN, SVGIG (reference sequence). This CDR3 comprises 14 residues. The V and J ends lost 2 bases and 5 bases respectively, with 15 bases between them. CDR3 in DNA: TGTGCCTGGAGTTCGTGGGGGCCGATTGAGACCCAGTACTTC. Its protein is CAWSSWGPIETQYF.

V and J are TRBV19 and TRBJ1-6, with TRBD1 identical over 8 bases. Germline V CDR1 and CDR2: LNHDA, SQIVND (reference sequence). The CDR3 covers 15 residues. The trim removed 5 bases at V and 10 bases at J, leaving 10 bases unmatched. The CDR3 here is CASSPRTGIRSPLHF. As DNA, the CDR3 is TGTGCCAGTAGTCCCCGGACAGGGATAAGATCACCCCTCCACTTT.